The clone carrying this TCR beta chain was seen a single time. This CDR3 has 14 residues. With 8 bases clipped from V and 3 bases from J, the junction kept 7 bases outside the gene matches. The data were taken from a study of blood T cell repertoires in COVID-19. Using immunoSEQ multiplex PCR, the repertoire was profiled, and TCRdb retains in-frame clones only, with some absent. The profile covers about 14,000 clones, with 75% to 90% appearing a single time and roughly 15% taken by the ten largest. The chain has TRBV23-1 and TRBJ2-5; 9 bases match TRBD1. TRBV23-1 is an ORF, with its function uncertain. The sample was peripheral blood. This clonotype was obtained from a man aged 50-59 years with active COVID-19. In nucleotides, the CDR3 is TGCGCCAGCTGCCCTGGGGACAGGGAAGAGACCCAGTACTTC. This gives the protein CASCPGDREETQYF.